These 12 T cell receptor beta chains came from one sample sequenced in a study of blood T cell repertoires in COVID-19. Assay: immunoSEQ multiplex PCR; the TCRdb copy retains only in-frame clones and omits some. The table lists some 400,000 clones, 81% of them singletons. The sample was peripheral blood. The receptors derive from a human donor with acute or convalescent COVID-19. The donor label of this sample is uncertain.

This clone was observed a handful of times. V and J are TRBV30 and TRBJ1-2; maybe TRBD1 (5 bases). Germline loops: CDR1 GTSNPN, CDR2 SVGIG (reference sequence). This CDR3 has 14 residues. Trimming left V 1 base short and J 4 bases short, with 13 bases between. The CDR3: CAWSGGDFGYGYTF. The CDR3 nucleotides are TGTGCCTGGAGTGGGGGGGACTTTGGCTATGGCTACACCTTC.

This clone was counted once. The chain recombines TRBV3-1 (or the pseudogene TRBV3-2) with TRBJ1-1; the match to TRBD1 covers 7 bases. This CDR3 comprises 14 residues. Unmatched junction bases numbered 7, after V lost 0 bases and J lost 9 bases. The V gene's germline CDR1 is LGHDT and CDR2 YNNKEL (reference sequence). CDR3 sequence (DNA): TGTGCCAGCAGCCAAGAGGCTGTCAGGGGGAAAGCTTTCTTT. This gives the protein CASSQEAVRGKAFF.

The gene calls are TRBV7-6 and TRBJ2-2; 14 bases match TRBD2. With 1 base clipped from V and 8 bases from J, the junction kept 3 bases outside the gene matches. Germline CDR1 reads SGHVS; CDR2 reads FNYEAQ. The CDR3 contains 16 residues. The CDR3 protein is CASSLGLAGGPGELFF. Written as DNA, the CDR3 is TGTGCCAGCAGCTTAGGACTAGCGGGGGGGCCTGGGGAGCTGTTTTTT.

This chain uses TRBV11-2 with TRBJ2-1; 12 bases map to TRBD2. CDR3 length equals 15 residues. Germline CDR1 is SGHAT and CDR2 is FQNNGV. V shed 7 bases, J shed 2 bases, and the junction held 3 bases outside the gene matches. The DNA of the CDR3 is TGTGCCAGCACCGGGACTAGCGGGCCCTACAATGAGCAGTTCTTC. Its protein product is CASTGTSGPYNEQFF.

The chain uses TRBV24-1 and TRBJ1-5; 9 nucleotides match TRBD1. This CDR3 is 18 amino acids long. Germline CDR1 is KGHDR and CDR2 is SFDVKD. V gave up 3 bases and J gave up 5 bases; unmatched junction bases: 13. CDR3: CATSDLLPGQGQYQPQHF. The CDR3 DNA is TGTGCCACCAGTGATCTACTTCCGGGACAGGGTCAATATCAGCCCCAGCATTTT.

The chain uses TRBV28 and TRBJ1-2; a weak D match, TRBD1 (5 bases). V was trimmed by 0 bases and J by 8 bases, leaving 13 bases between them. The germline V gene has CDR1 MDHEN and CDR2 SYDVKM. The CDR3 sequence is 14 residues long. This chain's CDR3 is CASSLWDKKKGYTF. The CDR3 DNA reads TGTGCCAGCAGTTTATGGGACAAAAAGAAAGGCTACACCTTC.

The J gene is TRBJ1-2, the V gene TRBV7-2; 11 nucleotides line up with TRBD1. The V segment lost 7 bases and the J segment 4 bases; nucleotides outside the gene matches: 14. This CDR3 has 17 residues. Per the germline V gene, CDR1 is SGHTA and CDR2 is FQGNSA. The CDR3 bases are TGTGCCAGCACCCCCCCCACCCGGACAGGGGGCGTCTATGGCTACACCTTC. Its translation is CASTPPTRTGGVYGYTF. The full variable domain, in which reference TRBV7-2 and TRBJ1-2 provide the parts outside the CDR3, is GAGVSQSPSNKVTEKGKDVELRCDPISGHTALYWYRQSLGQGLEFLIYFQGNSAPDKSGLPSDRFSAERTGGSVSTLTIQRTQQEDSAVYLCASTPPTRTGGVYGYTFGSGTRLTVV.

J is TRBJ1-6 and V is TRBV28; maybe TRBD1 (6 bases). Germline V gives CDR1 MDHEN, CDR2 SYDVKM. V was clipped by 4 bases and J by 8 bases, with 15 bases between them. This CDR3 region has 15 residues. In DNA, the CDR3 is TGTGCCAGCAGTTCGTCGGGGGCGGGGGATTCACCCCTCCACTTT. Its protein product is CASSSSGAGDSPLHF.

CDR3 nucleotide sequence: TGTGCCAGCAGCTTAAAAACAGGCCCTCTGAGAGCCAACGTCCTGACTTTC. Protein product: CASSLKTGPLRANVLTF. The chain uses TRBV7-2 and TRBJ2-6; TRBD1 might be the D (5 bases). V was shortened by 2 bases and J by 7 bases, with 18 bases between the two germline ends. Germline-derived CDR1 and CDR2 are SGHTA and FQGNSA. The CDR3 contains 17 residues.

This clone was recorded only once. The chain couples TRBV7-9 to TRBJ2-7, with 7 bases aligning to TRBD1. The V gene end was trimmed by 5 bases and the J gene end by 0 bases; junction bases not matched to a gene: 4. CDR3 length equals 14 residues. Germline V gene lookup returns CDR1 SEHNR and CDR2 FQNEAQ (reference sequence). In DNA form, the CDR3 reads TGTGCCAGCAGCCGGACAGGCGACTCCTACGAGCAGTACTTC. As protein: CASSRTGDSYEQYF. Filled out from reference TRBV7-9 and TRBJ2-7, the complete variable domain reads DTGVSQNPRHKITKRGQNVTFRCDPISEHNRLYWYRQTLGQGPEFLTYFQNEAQLEKSRLLSDRFSAERPKGSFSTLEIQRTEQGDSAMYLCASSRTGDSYEQYFGPGTRLTVT.

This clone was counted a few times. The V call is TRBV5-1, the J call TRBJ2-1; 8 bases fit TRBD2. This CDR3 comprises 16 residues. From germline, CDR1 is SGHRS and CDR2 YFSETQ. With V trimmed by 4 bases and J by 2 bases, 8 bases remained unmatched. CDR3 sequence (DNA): TGCGCCAGCAGCCCACAAGCGGGAGTAACCTACAATGAGCAGTTCTTC. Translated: CASSPQAGVTYNEQFF.

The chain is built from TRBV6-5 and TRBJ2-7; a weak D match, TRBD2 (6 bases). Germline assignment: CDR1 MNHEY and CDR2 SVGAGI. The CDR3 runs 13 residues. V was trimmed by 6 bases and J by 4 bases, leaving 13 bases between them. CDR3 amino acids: CASSLLGSYEQYF. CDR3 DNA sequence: TGTGCCAGCAGCCTCCTCGGGAGTTACGAGCAGTACTTC.